The text below deals with one T cell receptor (beta chain). Its antigen remains unidentified. Deletions cut 1 base from V and 6 bases from J, with 7 bases between. This CDR3 has 12 amino acids. Per germline, CDR1 SEHNR and CDR2 FQNEAQ (reference sequence). It was at deep level that the assay was run. Sequencing used immunoSEQ multiplex PCR; TCRdb keeps in-frame clones, though not all of them. The table records hundreds of thousands of clones, 80% to 95% of them present only once. This sample is part of a study of shared clonotypes between healthy human individuals. The overall study: A donor's plate count was three for CD4 naive and three for CD4 memory; CD8 naive had two and CD8 memory one.

In the naive CD8 group, cells lacked CD45RO and were positively selected for CCR7, so terminally differentiated effector memory CD45RA+ cells were left out. Study-wide results and caveats: As a rule, naive subsets had a larger estimated richness than memory subsets. Incomplete sequencing of sorted subsets was indicated by rarefaction despite large depth.

The origin of this receptor is a man younger than 40 in good health. The sequencing sample was made of naive CD8+ T cells sorted from blood. This sequence joins TRBV7-9 and TRBJ2-7; no definite D call. The CDR3: CASSLVNAEQYF. DNA of the CDR3: TGTGCCAGCAGCTTAGTAAACGCCGAGCAGTACTTC.